The rows below give T cell receptor beta chains drawn from one sample of a study of vaccination and CD4 T cells after COVID-19. TCRdb independently ran MiXCR on the PCR reads; one entry per CDR3 protein. Counted here are some 28,000 distinct CDR3 sequences, over 40% occurring once; the ten biggest clones make up around 5.9%. The material was CD4+ T cells from blood, obtained about 7 months after SARS-CoV-2 vaccination. These receptors originate from a human donor who had recovered from COVID-19. Each CDR3 is given with its conserved first and last residue. Each record gives: D gene, V gene, CDR3 length, clone size, J gene, CDR3 protein, CDR3 DNA. D genes are given only for firm matches. Clone sizes are given selectively: once, few, many, or a class where the clone is expanded.

-,TRBV7-3,12,-,TRBJ1-2,CASQGEADGYTF,TGTGCCAGCCAAGGGGAAGCGGATGGCTACACCTTC
-,TRBV20-1,13,few,TRBJ2-6,CSAGGSGANVLTF,TGCAGTGCTGGGGGCTCTGGGGCCAACGTCCTGACTTTC
-,TRBV20-1,16,-,TRBJ2-7,CSARDLRGGIYYEQYF,TGCAGTGCTAGAGATCTAAGAGGGGGAATTTACTACGAGCAGTACTTC
-,TRBV21-1,14,-,TRBJ2-7,CASSGKQSSYEQYF,TGTGCCAGCAGCGGAAAACAGAGCTCCTACGAGCAGTACTTC
-,TRBV20-1,14,-,TRBJ2-3,CSARAPWNTDTQYF,TGCAGTGCTAGGGCCCCGTGGAACACAGATACGCAGTATTTT
-,TRBV20-1,13,-,TRBJ1-3,CSASSGAGNTIYF,TGCAGTGCTAGTTCAGGGGCTGGAAACACCATATATTTT
TRBD2,TRBV20-1,13,-,TRBJ2-1,CSARTSGTNEQFF,TGCAGTGCTAGAACTAGCGGGACCAATGAGCAGTTCTTC
TRBD2,TRBV28,17,few,TRBJ2-1,CASSSLAGGLLNNEQFF,TGTGCCAGCAGTTCGTTAGCGGGCGGATTACTGAACAATGAGCAGTTCTTC
TRBD1,TRBV24-1,16,-,TRBJ2-1,CATSDIRDRAPNEQFF,TGTGCCACCAGTGACATCCGGGACAGGGCTCCCAATGAGCAGTTCTTC
TRBD1,TRBV6-5,16,-,TRBJ1-1,CASSYVGVRGRAAAFF,TGTGCCAGCAGTTACGTGGGGGTCAGGGGGCGCGCTGCAGCTTTCTTT
TRBD2,TRBV27,15,-,TRBJ2-7,CASSLSSGTIYEQYF,TGTGCCAGCAGTTTATCTAGCGGGACAATCTACGAGCAGTACTTC
-,TRBV7-9,16,-,TRBJ2-7,CASSSTRSRAYYEQYF,TGTGCCAGCAGCTCGACTCGGAGCAGGGCGTACTACGAGCAGTACTTC
-,TRBV20-1,14,-,TRBJ1-4,CSEKTVQLNEKLFF,TGCAGTGAGAAGACGGTTCAATTGAATGAAAAACTGTTTTTT
TRBD1,TRBV7-7,16,-,TRBJ2-5,CASSSTSTGGWETQYF,TGTGCCAGCAGCTCGACCTCTACAGGGGGCTGGGAGACCCAGTACTTC
TRBD1,TRBV7-3,18,-,TRBJ2-2,CASSLRGGPIQNAGELFF,TGTGCCAGCAGCTTAAGAGGGGGCCCTATTCAAAACGCCGGGGAGCTGTTTTTT
-,TRBV6-1,14,-,TRBJ1-5,CARFRDGGNQPQHF,TGTGCCAGGTTCCGGGACGGAGGCAATCAGCCCCAGCATTTT
TRBD1,TRBV28,14,-,TRBJ2-7,CASSLTGAMYEQYF,TGTGCCAGCTCACTTACAGGGGCAATGTACGAGCAGTACTTC
TRBD1,TRBV6-5,15,few,TRBJ1-6,CASSYVTGDNSPLHF,TGTGCCAGCAGTTACGTGACAGGGGATAATTCACCCCTCCACTTT
TRBD2,TRBV20-1,14,-,TRBJ2-1,CSARSGTTYNEQFF,TGCAGTGCTAGAAGCGGGACCACCTACAATGAGCAGTTCTTC
-,TRBV10-2,12,-,TRBJ2-7,CASSVGGYEQYF,TGCGCCAGCAGTGTCGGCGGCTACGAGCAGTACTTC
-,TRBV20-1,14,few,TRBJ2-5,CSARSGTTGETQYF,TGCAGTGCTAGAAGTGGGACCACGGGAGAGACCCAGTACTTC
-,TRBV28,14,-,TRBJ1-6,CASSLMSGSSPLHF,TGTGCCAGCAGTTTAATGTCAGGGAGCTCACCCCTCCACTTT
-,TRBV20-1,15,few,TRBJ2-7,CSARDRRETSYEQYF,TGCAGTGCTAGAGATCGTCGGGAGACCTCCTACGAGCAGTACTTC
TRBD2,TRBV20-1,18,-,TRBJ2-3,CSARDRYSGRSITDTQYF,TGCAGTGCTAGAGACCGGTATAGCGGGAGGTCGATCACAGATACGCAGTATTTT
-,TRBV7-2,14,few,TRBJ2-5,CASSRGTEQETQYF,TGTGCCAGCAGCCGTGGGACTGAACAAGAGACCCAGTACTTC
-,TRBV27,14,-,TRBJ1-2,CASSHLDGGYGYTF,TGTGCCAGCAGTCACCTGGATGGGGGCTATGGCTACACCTTC
TRBD1,TRBV7-3,15,few,TRBJ2-5,CASSWGQGVEETQYF,TGTGCCAGCAGCTGGGGACAGGGGGTTGAAGAGACCCAGTACTTC
-,TRBV28,13,-,TRBJ1-2,CASSTDRNYGYTF,TGTGCCAGCAGTACGGACAGAAACTATGGCTACACCTTC
-,TRBV27,15,few,TRBJ1-6,CASSLRSGGPWALHF,TGTGCCAGCAGTTTAAGGTCAGGAGGGCCCTGGGCCCTCCACTTT
TRBD1,TRBV20-1,15,few,TRBJ1-1,CSAPKPGQPGTEAFF,TGCAGTGCTCCTAAACCGGGACAGCCGGGGACTGAAGCTTTCTTT
-,TRBV6-2/TRBV6-3,16,few,TRBJ1-5,CASSYYYGGGNQPQHF,TGTGCCAGCAGTTATTACTATGGGGGAGGCAATCAGCCCCAGCATTTT
TRBD2,TRBV10-3,12,-,TRBJ2-7,CASGLVSYEQYF,TGTGCCAGTGGACTAGTCTCCTACGAGCAGTACTTC
-,TRBV27,14,-,TRBJ2-7,CASKSLGSSYEQYF,TGTGCCAGTAAATCCCTGGGGAGCTCCTACGAGCAGTACTTC
TRBD2,TRBV15,17,-,TRBJ2-5,CATSRGRTSGIQETQYF,TGTGCCACCAGCAGAGGTAGAACTAGCGGGATCCAAGAGACCCAGTACTTC
-,TRBV7-8,14,few,TRBJ1-5,CASSPNGPNQPQHF,TGTGCCAGCAGCCCGAATGGACCCAATCAGCCCCAGCATTTT
TRBD2,TRBV6-1,15,-,TRBJ2-1,CASSQGLAGVNEQFF,TGTGCCAGCAGCCAGGGACTAGCGGGAGTGAATGAGCAGTTCTTC
-,TRBV2,13,-,TRBJ2-5,CASRGRYQETQYF,TGTGCCAGCAGGGGAAGGTACCAAGAGACCCAGTACTTC
TRBD2,TRBV6-1,14,-,TRBJ2-2,CASRREVNTGELFF,TGTGCCAGCAGGCGGGAGGTTAACACCGGGGAGCTGTTTTTT
-,TRBV6-1,14,-,TRBJ2-2,CASSQGEATGELFF,TGTGCCAGCAGTCAGGGGGAGGCCACCGGGGAGCTGTTTTTT
TRBD2,TRBV27,17,-,TRBJ2-1,CASSTGTSGRYYNEQFF,TGTGCCAGCAGCACCGGGACTAGCGGGAGGTACTACAATGAGCAGTTCTTC
TRBD2,TRBV7-3,13,few,TRBJ2-3,CASSLGGSDTQYF,TGTGCCAGCAGCTTAGGCGGGAGCGATACGCAGTATTTT
TRBD2,TRBV2,13,-,TRBJ2-1,CASMSGRDNEQFF,TGTGCCAGCATGAGCGGGAGAGACAATGAGCAGTTCTTC
-,TRBV27,14,-,TRBJ1-5,CASSLPGWNQPQHF,TGTGCCAGCAGTTTACCCGGGTGGAATCAGCCCCAGCATTTT
TRBD1,TRBV29-1,13,-,TRBJ2-5,CSVEDPGGETQYF,TGCAGCGTTGAAGATCCAGGGGGCGAGACCCAGTACTTC
-,TRBV20-1,13,few,TRBJ2-3,CSAKLIGPDTQYF,TGCAGTGCAAAACTTATCGGGCCAGATACGCAGTATTTT
-,TRBV5-8,13,-,TRBJ2-2,CASSSGSSGELFF,TGTGCCAGCAGCTCCGGCTCTTCCGGGGAGCTGTTTTTT